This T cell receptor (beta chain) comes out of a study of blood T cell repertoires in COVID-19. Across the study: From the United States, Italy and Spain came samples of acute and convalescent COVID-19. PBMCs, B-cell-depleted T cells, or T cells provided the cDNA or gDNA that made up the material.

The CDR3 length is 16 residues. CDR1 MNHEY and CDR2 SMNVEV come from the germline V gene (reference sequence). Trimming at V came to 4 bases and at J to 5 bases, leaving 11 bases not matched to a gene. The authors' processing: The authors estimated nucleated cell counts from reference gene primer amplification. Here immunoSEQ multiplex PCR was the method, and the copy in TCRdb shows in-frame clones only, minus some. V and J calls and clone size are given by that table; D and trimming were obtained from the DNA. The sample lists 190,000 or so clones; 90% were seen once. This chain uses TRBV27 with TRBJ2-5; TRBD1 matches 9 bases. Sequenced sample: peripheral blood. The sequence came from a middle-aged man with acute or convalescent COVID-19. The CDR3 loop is CASSSRTGVAGETQYF. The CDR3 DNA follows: TGTGCCAGCAGTTCTCGGACAGGGGTCGCGGGGGAGACCCAGTACTTC.